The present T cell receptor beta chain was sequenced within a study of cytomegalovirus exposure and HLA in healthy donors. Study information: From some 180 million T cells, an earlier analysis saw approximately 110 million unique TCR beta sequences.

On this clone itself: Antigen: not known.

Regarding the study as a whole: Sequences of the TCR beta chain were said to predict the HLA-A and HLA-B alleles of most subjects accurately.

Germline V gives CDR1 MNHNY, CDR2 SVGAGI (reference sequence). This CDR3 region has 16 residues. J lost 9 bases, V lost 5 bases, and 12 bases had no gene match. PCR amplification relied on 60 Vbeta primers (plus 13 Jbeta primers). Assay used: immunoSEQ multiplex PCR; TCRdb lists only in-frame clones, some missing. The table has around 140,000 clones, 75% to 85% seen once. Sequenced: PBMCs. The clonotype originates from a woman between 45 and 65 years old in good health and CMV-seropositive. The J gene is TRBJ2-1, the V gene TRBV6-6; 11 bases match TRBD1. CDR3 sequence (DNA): TGTGCCAGCAGTCCCCGGGGGACAGGGGGTAATATTGAGCAGTTCTTC. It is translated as CASSPRGTGGNIEQFF.